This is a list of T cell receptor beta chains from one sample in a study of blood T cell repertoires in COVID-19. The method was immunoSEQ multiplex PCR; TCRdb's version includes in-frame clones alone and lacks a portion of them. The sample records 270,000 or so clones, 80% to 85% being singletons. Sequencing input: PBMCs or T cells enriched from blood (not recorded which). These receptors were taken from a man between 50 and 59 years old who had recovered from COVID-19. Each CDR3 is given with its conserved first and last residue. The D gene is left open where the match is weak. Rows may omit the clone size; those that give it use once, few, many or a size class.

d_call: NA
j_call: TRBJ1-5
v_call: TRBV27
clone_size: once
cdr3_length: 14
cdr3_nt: TGTGCCAGCAGTTTAACCGTGGGGGCAGGGCCCCAGCATTTT
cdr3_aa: CASSLTVGAGPQHF

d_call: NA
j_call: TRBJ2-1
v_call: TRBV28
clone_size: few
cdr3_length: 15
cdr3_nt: TGTGCCAGCCTCTCCGGGACATTCTCCTACAATGAGCAGTTCTTC
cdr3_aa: CASLSGTFSYNEQFF

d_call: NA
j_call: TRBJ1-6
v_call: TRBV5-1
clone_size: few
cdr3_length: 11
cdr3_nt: TGCGCCAGCAGAGGACAGTCGAGGCTCCACTTT
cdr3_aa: CASRGQSRLHF

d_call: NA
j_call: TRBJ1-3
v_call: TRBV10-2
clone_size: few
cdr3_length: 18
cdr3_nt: TGCGCCAGCAGTGAGTCGGGCGTCGGAGGAGGGTCTGGAAACACCATATATTTT
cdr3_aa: CASSESGVGGGSGNTIYF

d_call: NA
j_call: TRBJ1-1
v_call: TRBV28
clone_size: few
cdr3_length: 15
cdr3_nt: TGTGCCAGCAGCACGGGGGGAAGAATGAACACTGAAGCTTTCTTT
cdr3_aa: CASSTGGRMNTEAFF

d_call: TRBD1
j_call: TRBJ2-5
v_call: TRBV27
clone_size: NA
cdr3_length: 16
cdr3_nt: TGTGCCAGCAGGCCAAACAGGGGAATCTCCCAAGAGACCCAGTACTTC
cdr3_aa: CASRPNRGISQETQYF

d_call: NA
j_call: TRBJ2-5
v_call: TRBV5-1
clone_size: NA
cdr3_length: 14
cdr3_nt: TGCGCCAGCAGCTTGGTGGACGGACTGGAGACCCAGTACTTC
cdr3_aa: CASSLVDGLETQYF

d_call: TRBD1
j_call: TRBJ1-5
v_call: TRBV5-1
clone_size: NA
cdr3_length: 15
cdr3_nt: TGCGCCAGCAGCTTGGGAGGGACAGGGAATCAGCCCCAGCATTTT
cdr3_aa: CASSLGGTGNQPQHF

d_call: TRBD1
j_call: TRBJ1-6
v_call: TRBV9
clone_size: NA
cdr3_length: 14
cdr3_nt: TGTGCCAGCAGGGGTGGGACAGGGGTTTCACCCCTCCACTTT
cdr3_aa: CASRGGTGVSPLHF

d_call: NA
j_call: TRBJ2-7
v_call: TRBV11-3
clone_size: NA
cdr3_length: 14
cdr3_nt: TGTGCCAGCAGCTTAGTTTCGAAGGCACTAGTGCAGTACTTC
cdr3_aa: CASSLVSKALVQYF

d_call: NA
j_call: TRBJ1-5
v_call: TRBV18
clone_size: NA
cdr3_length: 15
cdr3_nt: TGTGCCAGCTCACCTCCAGGGGAATACAATCAGCCCCAGCATTTT
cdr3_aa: CASSPPGEYNQPQHF

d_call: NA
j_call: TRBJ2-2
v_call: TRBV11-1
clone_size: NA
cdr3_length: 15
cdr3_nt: TGTGCCAGCAGCTTTGTAGCGGCGAACACCGGGGAGCTGTTTTTT
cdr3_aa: CASSFVAANTGELFF

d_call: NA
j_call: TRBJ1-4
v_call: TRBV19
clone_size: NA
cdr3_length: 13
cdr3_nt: TGTGCCAGTAGTGAAATCAGGGTGGAGTACCGTGTTTTT
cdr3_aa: CASSEIRVEYRVF

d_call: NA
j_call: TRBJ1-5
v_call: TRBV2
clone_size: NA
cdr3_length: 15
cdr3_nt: TGTGCCAGCAGTGTAACTACTAAGGACAATCAGCCCCAGCATTTT
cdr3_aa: CASSVTTKDNQPQHF

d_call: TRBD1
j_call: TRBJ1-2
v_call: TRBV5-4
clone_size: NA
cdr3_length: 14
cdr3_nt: TGTGCCAGCAGCTACCGGGGACAGTACTATGGCTACACCTTC
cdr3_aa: CASSYRGQYYGYTF

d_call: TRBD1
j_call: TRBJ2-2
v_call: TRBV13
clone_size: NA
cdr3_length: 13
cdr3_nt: TGTGCCAGCAGCTACAGGGGTGGCGGGGAGCTGTTTTTT
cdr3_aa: CASSYRGGGELFF

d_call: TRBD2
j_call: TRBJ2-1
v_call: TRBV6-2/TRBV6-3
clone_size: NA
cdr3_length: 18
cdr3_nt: TGTGCCAGCAGTCGCGGGACTAGCGGTTACACCTCCTACAATGAGCAGTTCTTC
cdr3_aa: CASSRGTSGYTSYNEQFF